This T cell receptor beta chain is drawn from a study of cytomegalovirus exposure and HLA in healthy donors. Study as a whole: In a later analysis, the roughly 120 validation repertoires were reported to have used the same platform as the 650 to 800 first-cohort repertoires. Broader study findings: In a later analysis, first-cohort TCR clusters were found to tend to co-occur in the approximately 120 validation repertoires. Among TCR beta chains, those listed as cytomegalovirus-associated numbered approximately 150.

In regard to this clone: As yet, its antigen is unknown.

The CDR3 has 12 amino acids. Unmatched junction bases numbered 4, after V lost 7 bases and J lost 5 bases. The V gene's germline CDR1 is SNHLY and CDR2 FYNNEI. Data came from immunoSEQ multiplex PCR; TCRdb stores just in-frame clones and leaves some out. This repertoire shows some 190,000 clones, more than 75% found once; its top ten account for around 7.2%. The donors were part of the roughly 120-subject validation cohort, which stood apart from the roughly 680-subject first cohort. V usage is TRBV2 and J usage is TRBJ2-7, with 8 nucleotides matching TRBD1. This sequence was found in a man aged 25 to 45 in good health and CMV-seropositive. The sample consisted of PBMCs. CDR3 region: CASTGQVNEQYF. For the CDR3, the DNA is TGTGCCAGCACGGGACAGGTTAACGAGCAGTACTTC.